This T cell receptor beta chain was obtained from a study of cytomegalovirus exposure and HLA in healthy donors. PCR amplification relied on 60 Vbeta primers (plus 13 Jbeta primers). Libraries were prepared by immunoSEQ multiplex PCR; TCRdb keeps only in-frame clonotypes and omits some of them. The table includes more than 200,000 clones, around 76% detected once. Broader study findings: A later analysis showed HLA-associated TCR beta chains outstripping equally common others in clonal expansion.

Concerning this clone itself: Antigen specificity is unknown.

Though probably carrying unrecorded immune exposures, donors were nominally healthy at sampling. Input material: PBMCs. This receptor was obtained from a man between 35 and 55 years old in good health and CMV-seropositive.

Written as DNA, the CDR3 is TGTGCCAGTAGTAACAGACACGAGAACACTGAAGCTTTCTTT. As protein: CASSNRHENTEAFF. V is TRBV19 and J is TRBJ1-1, with D hard to call. The CDR3 contains 14 residues. Per germline, CDR1 LNHDA and CDR2 SQIVND (reference sequence). Between the trimmed V and J ends, which lost 4 bases and 1 base, there was a span of 10 bases.